The 17 T cell receptor beta chains below come from one sample, sequenced in a study of blood T cells in healthy people across ages. For the second PCR, which ran for about 6 to 12 cycles, a sample-barcoded 5' primer and a J-beta primer mix were used. TCRdb processed the 5' RACE reads anew with MiXCR; each CDR3 protein has one entry. The sample has 800,000 or so distinct CDR3 sequences; about 47% are singletons. Input material: blood. The receptors come from a man older than 75 in good health.

The rearrangement links TRBV4-3 to TRBJ2-1; D might be TRBD1 (5 bases). Germline lookup yields CDR1 LGHNA and CDR2 YSLEER. The CDR3 runs 16 residues. Trimming pared 1 base from V and 3 bases from J, leaving 13 bases between. The CDR3 loop reads CASSQAIRQSYNEQFF. The CDR3 bases are TGCGCCAGCAGCCAAGCTATCAGACAGAGCTACAATGAGCAGTTCTTC.

This clonotype was detected only a few times. The chain employs TRBV7-2 and TRBJ2-7, with 7 bases identical to TRBD1. CDR3 size: 14 residues. After removal of 0 bases from V and 3 bases from J, the junction contained 2 bases not matched to a gene. Looked up from germline, CDR1 is SGHTA and CDR2 is FQGNSA. The CDR3 sequence is CASSLAGTVYEQYF. For the CDR3, the DNA is TGTGCCAGCAGCTTAGCCGGGACAGTCTACGAGCAGTACTTC.

The chain combines TRBV5-1 with TRBJ2-3; D might be TRBD1 (5 bases). The CDR3 runs to 14 residues. Trimming pared 1 base from V and 4 bases from J, leaving 10 bases between. The V gene's germline CDR1 is SGHRS and CDR2 YFSETQ. CDR3 protein: CASSLSRVSDTQYF. As DNA, the CDR3 is TGCGCCAGCAGCTTGTCCAGGGTATCAGATACGCAGTATTTT.

Only a few counts were recorded for this clonotype. The chain recombines TRBV6-1 with TRBJ2-3, with D maybe TRBD2 (5 bases). This CDR3 spans 12 amino acids. Per germline, CDR1 MNHNS and CDR2 SASEGT. Trimming pared 6 bases from V and 10 bases from J, leaving 14 bases between. The CDR3 region has the DNA TGTGCCAGCAGCCCATCCCGGGAATCGCAGTATTTT. This gives the protein CASSPSRESQYF.

The V call is TRBV6-2 or TRBV6-3, the J call TRBJ2-1, with no clear D. Germline V gene sequence: CDR1 MNHEY, CDR2 SVGEGT. The CDR3 runs to 12 residues. V dropped 2 bases and J dropped 12 bases, with 11 bases sitting between them. The CDR3 DNA sequence: TGTGCCAGCAGTTACGAGCTCCATGGGCAGTTCTTC. Encoded protein: CASSYELHGQFF.

This rearrangement joins TRBV20-1 to TRBJ1-2; weak D call: TRBD1 (6 bases). The CDR3 runs 16 residues. The V and J ends lost 0 bases and 8 bases respectively, with 22 bases between them. Germline lookup yields CDR1 DFQATT and CDR2 SNEGSKA (reference sequence). The DNA for the CDR3 is TGCAGTGCTAGAGACAACCACAGGGAACCCTCGGGGGGCTACACCTTC. As protein: CSARDNHREPSGGYTF.

CDR3 loop: CASSPRLQNNYGYTF. DNA of the CDR3: TGTGCCAGCAGCCCCCGACTGCAGAATAACTATGGCTACACCTTC. The chain links TRBV7-8 to TRBJ1-2; D is unclear. Germline V gene sequence: CDR1 SGHVS, CDR2 FQNEAQ. The CDR3 is 15 residues long. The germline V and J ends were trimmed by 5 bases and 1 base, with 14 bases remaining between them.

The chain couples TRBV28 to TRBJ1-5, with a possible D match to TRBD1 (5 bases). CDR1 is MDHEN, CDR2 SYDVKM, per germline. This CDR3 has 12 residues. V dropped 7 bases and J dropped 3 bases, with 7 bases sitting between them. As DNA, the CDR3 is TGTGCCAGCACAGGGTCCAATCAGCCCCAGCATTTT. Translating gives CASTGSNQPQHF.

With respect to this clonotype: With a much larger clone just one base away, this may be a read error. The genes are TRBV7-2 and TRBJ2-3; the D gene is possibly TRBD2 (5 bases). The CDR3 has 16 amino acids. Germline CDR1 SGHTA, CDR2 FQGNSA. V gave up 0 bases and J gave up 0 bases, with 10 bases separating them. Written as DNA, the CDR3 is TGTGCCAGCAGCTTAGCGGGAGAATTTAGCACAGATACGCAGTATTTT. This translates into CASSLAGEFSTDTQYF.

The rearrangement joins TRBV21-1 to TRBJ2-7; the table's D call of TRBD2 was not tested on the DNA. TRBV21-1 is a recognized pseudogene. The CDR3 extends over 16 amino acids. In DNA, the CDR3 is TGTGCCAGCAGCAGCGCCGGGACTAGCTTTTTGTATGAGCAGTACTTC. This gives the protein CASSSAGTSFLYEQYF.

This clonotype appeared a few times. The chain has TRBV5-1 and TRBJ2-3; D may correspond to TRBD1 or TRBD2 (5 bases each). The germline gives CDR1 SGHRS, CDR2 YFSETQ. V dropped 6 bases and J dropped 2 bases, with 16 bases sitting between them. The CDR3 length is 15 residues. CDR3 nucleotides: TGCGCCAGCATCAGTTGGGACGGGGCCACAGATACGCAGTATTTT. Protein: CASISWDGATDTQYF. Drawing the rest from reference TRBV5-1 and TRBJ2-3, the complete variable domain is KAGVTQTPRYLIKTRGQQVTLSCSPISGHRSVSWYQQTPGQGLQFLFEYFSETQRNKGNFPGRFSGRQFSNSRSEMNVSTLELGDSALYLCASISWDGATDTQYFGPGTRLTVL.

This sequence joins TRBV20-1 and TRBJ2-5, with D uncertain. Trimming stripped 2 bases from V and 5 bases from J, with 3 bases between. The CDR3 contains 10 residues. Looked up from germline, CDR1 is DFQATT and CDR2 is SNEGSKA (reference sequence). The CDR3 sequence is CSARTETQYF. The CDR3 DNA reads TGCAGTGCTAGAACGGAGACCCAGTACTTC.

With respect to this clonotype: Being one base from a much bigger clone, this may be a read error. This chain joins TRBV20-1 and TRBJ2-2, with a weak D call TRBD1 (5 bases). Deletions cut 4 bases from V and 3 bases from J, with 15 bases between. The V gene's germline CDR1 is DFQATT and CDR2 SNEGSKA (reference sequence). The CDR3 has 15 residues. This chain's CDR3 is CSAIRGRQDTGELFF. In DNA form, the CDR3 reads TGCAGTGCTATTAGGGGCAGACAAGACACCGGGGAGCTGTTTTTT.

This clonotype was seen more than once but under ten times. This sequence joins TRBV12-3 or TRBV12-4 and TRBJ1-6; no clear D gene. Trimming stripped 3 bases from V and 8 bases from J, with 11 bases between. This CDR3 is built from 14 residues. The CDR3 DNA is TGTGCCAGCAGTTTCCAGGTTTCGGATTCACCCCTCCACTTT. Translating it yields CASSFQVSDSPLHF.

Comments on this clonotype: A read error may explain this, as a much larger clone is one base away. In nucleotides, the CDR3 is TGTGCCAGCAGTTTAGAAGTTAGCGGGTTTGAGACCCAGTTCTTC. Its translation is CASSLEVSGFETQFF. This chain joins TRBV12-3 or TRBV12-4 and TRBJ2-1; 7 bases are a match to TRBD2. This CDR3 comprises 15 residues. V dropped 1 base and J dropped 13; count of bases not matched to a gene: 13.

The chain carries TRBV7-2 and TRBJ2-3; D is unresolved. Germline CDR1 is SGHTA and CDR2 is FQGNSA. This CDR3 is 14 amino acids long. V gave up 6 bases and J gave up 4 bases, with 14 bases separating them. CDR3 amino acids: CASSLPTRADTQYF. The CDR3 bases are TGTGCCAGCAGTCTCCCGACGCGTGCAGATACGCAGTATTTT.

This chain joins TRBV5-1 and TRBJ2-1, with D possibly being TRBD2 (5 bases). CDR1 is SGHRS, CDR2 YFSETQ, per germline. The CDR3 contains 16 residues. The V end lost 0 bases, the J end lost 1 base, and 11 bases lay between the germline ends. DNA for the CDR3: TGCGCCAGCAGCTTGGTTTGGAGCGGTTCCTACAATGAGCAGTTCTTC. Translated: CASSLVWSGSYNEQFF.